Detailed here is one TCR beta chain. Germline-derived CDR1 and CDR2 are LNHDA and SQIVND (reference sequence). The junction had 2 bases not matched to a gene; V was cut back by 6 bases and J by 5 bases. This CDR3 has 12 amino acids. The data were taken from a study of immune heterogeneity within non-small cell lung tumors. CDR3 of TCR beta was amplified by multiplex PCR that used 32 V and 13 J primers. TCRdb re-derived calls from the multiplex PCR reads in MiXCR, one entry per CDR3 protein. The sample shows 9,000 to 13,000 distinct CDR3 sequences, about 20% of them seen only once. Samples each supplied around 580 ng of bulk tumor genomic DNA as template. Every primary tumor yielded several biopsies, spaced far apart, that were taken during surgery. Curative surgical treatment was performed in patients who had newly diagnosed, untreated non-small cell lung cancer.

The chain links TRBV19 to TRBJ1-1, with 8 bases aligning to TRBD1. Sequencing was performed on lung tumor tissue. The origin of this receptor is a man aged 55 to 70 with non-small cell lung cancer. CDR3 sequence reads: CASRDRVTEAFF. The DNA for the CDR3 is TGTGCCAGTAGGGACAGGGTTACTGAAGCTTTCTTT.